This T cell receptor beta chain is drawn from a study of monozygotic twins with inflammatory bowel disease. Notes on the study in general: No distinction between different T cell subtypes was possible.

CDR1 is DFQATT, CDR2 SNEGSKA, per germline (reference sequence). The CDR3 is 17 residues long. TCRdb processed the 5' RACE reads again and assigns one entry to each CDR3 protein, with no DNA. This repertoire includes some 83,000 distinct CDR3 sequences. Worth noting for this clonotype: Its antigen remains unidentified.

Sequencing was done on a sample of blood. This sequence was found in a human donor with ulcerative colitis or Crohn's disease, or a healthy co-twin of an affected twin (not recorded which). The chain employs TRBV20-1 and TRBJ2-4; TCRdb's D call of TRBD1 is untestable without DNA. The CDR3: CSAKSSDSRLAKNIQYF.